Listed below are T cell receptor beta chains from one sample, sequenced in a study of cytomegalovirus exposure and HLA in healthy donors. Sequencing used immunoSEQ multiplex PCR; TCRdb keeps in-frame clones, though not all of them. The profile shows under 200,000 clones, about 80% of them singletons. Material: PBMCs. The receptors stem from a woman aged 40 to 55 in good health and CMV-seronegative. The CDR3 runs from the conserved cysteine through the conserved F or W. Each record gives: V gene, D gene, clone size, J gene, CDR3 protein, CDR3 DNA. A D gene is named only where the DNA matches it firmly. Clone size is shown for a subset of rows, as once, few, many or a class of expanded clone.

>TRBV11-3|-|-|TRBJ1-3
CASSSGAGNTIYF
TGTGCCAGCAGCTCGGGAGCCGGAAACACCATATATTTT
>TRBV6-1|-|-|TRBJ1-2
CASSDRDYGYTF
TGTGCCAGCAGTGACCGGGACTATGGCTACACCTTC
>TRBV4-3|-|few|TRBJ1-5
CASSHDLQGGNQPQHF
TGCGCCAGCAGCCATGACCTACAGGGAGGCAATCAGCCCCAGCATTTT
>TRBV5-6|TRBD2|few|TRBJ2-7
CASSSRGGSYEQYF
TGTGCCAGCAGCTCGCGCGGGGGTTCCTACGAGCAGTACTTC
>TRBV18|-|-|TRBJ2-3
CASSPAGAGTDTQYF
TGTGCCAGCTCACCTGCAGGGGCGGGCACAGATACGCAGTATTTT
>TRBV29-1|-|-|TRBJ1-2
CSVEDGPGNYGYTF
TGCAGCGTTGAAGATGGCCCGGGGAACTATGGCTACACCTTC
>TRBV15|-|-|TRBJ2-7
CATSRDIASARTGEQYF
TGTGCCACCAGCAGAGATATCGCTTCGGCCAGGACGGGAGAGCAGTACTTC
>TRBV18|-|-|TRBJ1-3
CASSPLNPAGNTIYF
TGTGCCAGCTCACCACTCAACCCGGCTGGAAACACCATATATTTT
>TRBV7-2|-|-|TRBJ1-2
CASSILTFNNYGYTF
TGTGCCAGCAGCATTTTGACATTTAATAACTATGGCTACACCTTC
>TRBV7-8|TRBD2|-|TRBJ2-7
CASSLTRGDLYEQYF
TGTGCCAGCAGTCTCACGCGGGGGGACCTCTACGAGCAGTACTTC
>TRBV30|-|-|TRBJ1-6
CAWSERGSGYNSPLHF
TGTGCCTGGAGTGAGCGGGGGAGTGGCTATAATTCACCCCTCCACTTT